This entry concerns a single T cell receptor (beta chain). This entry comes from a study of blood T cell repertoires in COVID-19. The V gene lost 2 bases and the J gene lost 4 bases, with 12 bases spanning the gap. CDR1 and CDR2 from the germline V gene are PRHDT and FYEKMQ (reference sequence). The CDR3 consists of 15 residues. The study drew participants aged about 18 to 95 years from 20 to 30 US areas. Generated by immunoSEQ multiplex PCR, the TCRdb table keeps only in-frame clones and is missing some. The repertoire includes about 270,000 clones, about 89% of them detected once, and 2.6% sits in the top ten.

This clonotype was obtained from a woman aged 18-29 years who had recovered from COVID-19. This chain uses TRBV13 with TRBJ1-3; D possibly corresponds to TRBD1 (6 bases). What was sequenced was PBMCs or T cells enriched from blood (not recorded which). The CDR3 spells CASSLQPGGGNTIYF. CDR3 nucleotides: TGTGCCAGCAGCTTACAGCCGGGGGGCGGAAACACCATATATTTT.